The TCR beta chain described here comes from a study of human T cells and chemical hapten exposure. TCRdb recomputed calls from the RACE reads with MiXCR, one row per CDR3 protein. The profile shows approximately 32,000 distinct CDR3 sequences, 5.8% of them singletons. Time point noted: patch test 3, about 24 weeks after DPC sensitization. Treatment in this sample: therapeutic diphenylcyclopropenone sensitization with weekly scalp DPC. This clonotype was picked up many times. The CDR3 consists of 15 residues. Germline CDR1 and CDR2: MGHDK and SYGVNS. Trimming stripped 2 bases from V and 4 bases from J, with 12 bases between.

The source material was whole blood, sampled in connection with sensitization to the hapten diphenylcyclopropenone (DPC). This chain links TRBV25-1 with TRBJ1-3, with D maybe TRBD1 (5 bases). The sequence came from a man younger than 45 with alopecia areata. Some clones in this sample may be carry-over from other donors' samples. The CDR3 spells CASSEGPGSGNTIYF. In DNA form, the CDR3 reads TGTGCCAGCAGTGAAGGACCAGGGTCCGGAAACACCATATATTTT.